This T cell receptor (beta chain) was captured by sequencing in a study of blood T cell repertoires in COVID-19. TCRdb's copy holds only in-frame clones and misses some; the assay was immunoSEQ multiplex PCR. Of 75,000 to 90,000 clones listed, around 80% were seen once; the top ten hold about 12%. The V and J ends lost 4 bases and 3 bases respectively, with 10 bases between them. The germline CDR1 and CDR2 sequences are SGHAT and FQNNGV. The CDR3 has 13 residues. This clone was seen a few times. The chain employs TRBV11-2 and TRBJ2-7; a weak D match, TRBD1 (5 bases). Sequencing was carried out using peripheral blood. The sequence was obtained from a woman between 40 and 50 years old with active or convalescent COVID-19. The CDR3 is CASSSDTFYEQYF. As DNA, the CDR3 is TGTGCCAGCAGCTCGGACACCTTCTACGAGCAGTACTTC.